A selection of T cell receptor beta chains follows, all from one sample in a study of long-term antiretroviral therapy in people with HIV. Clones were sequenced by immunoSEQ multiplex PCR, and TCRdb holds only the in-frame ones, with some missing. The sample has more than 25,000 clones, roughly 87% seen once. The sequencing used unsorted PBMCs, collected 2 years after starting antiretroviral therapy. These receptors were taken from a man aged 50-60 years with HIV. Both conserved end residues are part of each CDR3. D genes are given only for firm matches. The listing skips clone size in some rows; elsewhere it reads once, few, many or a size class.

TRBJ2-1	-	-	TRBV28	CASRTTRAGESYNEQFF	TGTGCCAGCAGGACCACCCGGGCAGGGGAGTCCTACAATGAGCAGTTCTTC
TRBJ2-7	-	-	TRBV30	CAWSGSDEQYF	TGTGCCTGGAGCGGGAGTGACGAGCAGTACTTC
TRBJ2-1	TRBD2	-	TRBV11-2	CASSVGGNEQFF	TGTGCCAGCAGCGTCGGGGGGAATGAGCAGTTCTTC
TRBJ1-5	-	-	TRBV2	CASSDQPGQPQHF	TGTGCCAGCAGTGACCAGCCCGGGCAGCCCCAGCATTTT
TRBJ1-4	-	-	TRBV6-6	CASSHLGEKLFF	TGTGCCAGCAGTCACCTGGGGGAAAAACTGTTTTTT
TRBJ2-3	TRBD1	-	TRBV4-3	CASSQDLGGRGTDTQYF	TGCGCCAGCAGCCAAGATCTAGGGGGCAGGGGCACAGATACGCAGTATTTT
TRBJ1-1	TRBD1	-	TRBV6-5	CASSYSGTGGKTFF	TGTGCCAGCAGTTACTCAGGGACAGGGGGAAAGACTTTCTTT
TRBJ2-4	-	once	TRBV4-3	CASSQGPRATKNIQYF	TGCGCCAGCAGCCAAGGACCCCGGGCAACCAAAAACATTCAGTACTTC
TRBJ1-4	-	-	TRBV15	CATSRDRGIEKLFF	TGTGCCACCAGCAGAGACAGGGGAATAGAAAAACTGTTTTTT
TRBJ2-7	-	-	TRBV4-1	CASSQGPGRVEYEQYF	TGCGCCAGCAGCCAGGGTCCTGGCAGGGTGGAATACGAGCAGTACTTC